This T cell receptor beta chain was identified in a study of cytomegalovirus exposure and HLA in healthy donors. General study findings and limits: A prior analysis recorded that most TCR beta V segments were productive about 87% or about 30% of the time. The study flagged some 180 TCR beta chains as cytomegalovirus-associated.

With respect to this clone: No antigen is known for it.

Primers included in the PCR were 60 Vbeta and 13 Jbeta primers. Data came from immunoSEQ multiplex PCR; TCRdb stores just in-frame clones and leaves some out. The data show approximately 120,000 clones, about three quarters seen once. Sequenced material: PBMCs. This receptor was identified in a female donor in good health and CMV-seronegative.

CDR3 sequence reads: CASRRGVTGELFF. The CDR3 DNA follows: TGTGCCAGCCGGCGGGGAGTCACCGGGGAGCTGTTTTTT. The V gene is TRBV6-1, the J gene TRBJ2-2, with D perhaps matching TRBD2 (6 bases). Germline V gene sequence: CDR1 MNHNS, CDR2 SASEGT. V shed 8 bases and J shed 4 bases, with 11 bases lying between them. This CDR3 comprises 13 residues.